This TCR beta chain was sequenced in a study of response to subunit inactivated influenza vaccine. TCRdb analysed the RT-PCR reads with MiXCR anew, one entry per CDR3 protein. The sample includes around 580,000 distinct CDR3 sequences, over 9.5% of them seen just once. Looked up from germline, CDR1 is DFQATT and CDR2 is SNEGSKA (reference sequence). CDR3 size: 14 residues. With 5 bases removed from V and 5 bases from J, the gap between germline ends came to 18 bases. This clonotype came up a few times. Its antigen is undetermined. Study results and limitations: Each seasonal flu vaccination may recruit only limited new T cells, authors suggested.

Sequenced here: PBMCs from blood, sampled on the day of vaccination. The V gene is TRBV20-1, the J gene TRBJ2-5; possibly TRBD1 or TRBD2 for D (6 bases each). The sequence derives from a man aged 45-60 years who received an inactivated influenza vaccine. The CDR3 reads CSAEVPGAGETQYF. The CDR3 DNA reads TGCAGTGCTGAGGTCCCGGGGGCGGGGGAGACCCAGTACTTC.